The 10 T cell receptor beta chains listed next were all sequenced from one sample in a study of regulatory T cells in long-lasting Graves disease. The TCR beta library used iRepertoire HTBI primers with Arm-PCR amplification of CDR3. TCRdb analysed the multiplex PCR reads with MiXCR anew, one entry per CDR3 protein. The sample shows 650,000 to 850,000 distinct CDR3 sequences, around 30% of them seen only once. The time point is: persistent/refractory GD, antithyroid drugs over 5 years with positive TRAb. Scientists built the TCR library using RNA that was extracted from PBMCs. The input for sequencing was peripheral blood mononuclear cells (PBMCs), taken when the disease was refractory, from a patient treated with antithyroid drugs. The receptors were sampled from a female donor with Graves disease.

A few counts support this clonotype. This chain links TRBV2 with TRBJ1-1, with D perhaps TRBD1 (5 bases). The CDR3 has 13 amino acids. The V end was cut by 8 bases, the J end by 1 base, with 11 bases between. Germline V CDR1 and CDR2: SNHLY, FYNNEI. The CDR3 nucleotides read TGTGCCAGCGGGGGACTCCAGAACACTGAAGCTTTCTTT. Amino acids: CASGGLQNTEAFF. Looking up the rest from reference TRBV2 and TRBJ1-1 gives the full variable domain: EPEVTQTPSHQVTQMGQEVILRCVPISNHLYFYWYRQILGQKVEFLVSFYNNEISEKSEIFDDQFSVERPDGSNFTLKIRSTKLEDSAMYFCASGGLQNTEAFFGQGTRLTVV.

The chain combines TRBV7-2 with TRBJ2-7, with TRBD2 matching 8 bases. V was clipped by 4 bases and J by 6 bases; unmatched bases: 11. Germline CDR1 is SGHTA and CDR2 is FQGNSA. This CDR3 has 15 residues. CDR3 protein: CASSSAGTRPTEQYF. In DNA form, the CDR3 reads TGTGCCAGCAGCTCAGCCGGGACTAGACCCACCGAGCAGTACTTC.

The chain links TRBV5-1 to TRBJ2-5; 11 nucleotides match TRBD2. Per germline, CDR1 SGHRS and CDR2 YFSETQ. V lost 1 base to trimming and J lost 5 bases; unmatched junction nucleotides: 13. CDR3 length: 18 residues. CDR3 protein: CASSLIATSGSGSETQYF. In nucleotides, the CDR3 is TGCGCCAGCAGCTTGATAGCAACTAGCGGGAGTGGGTCGGAGACCCAGTACTTC.

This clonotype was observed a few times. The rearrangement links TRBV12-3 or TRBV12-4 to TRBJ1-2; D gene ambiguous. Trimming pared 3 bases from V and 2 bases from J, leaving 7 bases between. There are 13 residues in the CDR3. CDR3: CASSLAKNYGYTF. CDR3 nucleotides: TGTGCCAGCAGTTTGGCGAAGAACTATGGCTACACCTTC.

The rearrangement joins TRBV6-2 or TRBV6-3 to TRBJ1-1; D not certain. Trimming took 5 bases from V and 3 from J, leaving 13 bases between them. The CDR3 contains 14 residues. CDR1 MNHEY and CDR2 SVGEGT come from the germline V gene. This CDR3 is CASSEARGHTEAFF. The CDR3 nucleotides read TGTGCCAGCAGTGAGGCCCGTGGCCACACTGAAGCTTTCTTT.

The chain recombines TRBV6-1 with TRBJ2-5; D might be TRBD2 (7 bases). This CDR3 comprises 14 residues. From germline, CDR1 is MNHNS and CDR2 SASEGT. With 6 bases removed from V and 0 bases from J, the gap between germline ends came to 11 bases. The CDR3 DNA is TGTGCCAGCAGGAAGGGGGGGTACCAAGAGACCCAGTACTTC. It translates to CASRKGGYQETQYF.

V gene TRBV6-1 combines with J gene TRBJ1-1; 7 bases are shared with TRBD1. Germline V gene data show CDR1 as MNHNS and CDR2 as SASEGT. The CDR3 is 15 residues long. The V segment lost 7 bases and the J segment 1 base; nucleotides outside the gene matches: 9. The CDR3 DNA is TGTGCCAGCATCAACGCCGGGACAGCGAACACTGAAGCTTTCTTT. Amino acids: CASINAGTANTEAFF.

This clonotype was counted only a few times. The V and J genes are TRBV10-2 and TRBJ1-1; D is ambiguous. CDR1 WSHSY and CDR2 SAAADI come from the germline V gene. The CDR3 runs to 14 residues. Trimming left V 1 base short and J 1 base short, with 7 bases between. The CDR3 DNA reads TGCGCCAGCAGTGAGTTTTCCCAGAACACTGAAGCTTTCTTT. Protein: CASSEFSQNTEAFF.

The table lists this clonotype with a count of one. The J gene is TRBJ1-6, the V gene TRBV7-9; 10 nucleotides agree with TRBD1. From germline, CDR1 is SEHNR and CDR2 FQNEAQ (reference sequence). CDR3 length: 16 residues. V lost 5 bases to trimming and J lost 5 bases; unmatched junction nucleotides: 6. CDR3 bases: TGTGCCAGCAGCCCTACCGGACAGGGGGATAATTCACCCCTCCACTTT. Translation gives CASSPTGQGDNSPLHF.

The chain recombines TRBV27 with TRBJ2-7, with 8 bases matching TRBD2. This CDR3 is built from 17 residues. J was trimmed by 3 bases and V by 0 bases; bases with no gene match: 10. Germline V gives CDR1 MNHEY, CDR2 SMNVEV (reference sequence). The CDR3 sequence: CASSLSGASGSNYEQYF. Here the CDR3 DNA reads TGTGCCAGCAGTTTATCCGGGGCTAGCGGGTCCAACTACGAGCAGTACTTC.